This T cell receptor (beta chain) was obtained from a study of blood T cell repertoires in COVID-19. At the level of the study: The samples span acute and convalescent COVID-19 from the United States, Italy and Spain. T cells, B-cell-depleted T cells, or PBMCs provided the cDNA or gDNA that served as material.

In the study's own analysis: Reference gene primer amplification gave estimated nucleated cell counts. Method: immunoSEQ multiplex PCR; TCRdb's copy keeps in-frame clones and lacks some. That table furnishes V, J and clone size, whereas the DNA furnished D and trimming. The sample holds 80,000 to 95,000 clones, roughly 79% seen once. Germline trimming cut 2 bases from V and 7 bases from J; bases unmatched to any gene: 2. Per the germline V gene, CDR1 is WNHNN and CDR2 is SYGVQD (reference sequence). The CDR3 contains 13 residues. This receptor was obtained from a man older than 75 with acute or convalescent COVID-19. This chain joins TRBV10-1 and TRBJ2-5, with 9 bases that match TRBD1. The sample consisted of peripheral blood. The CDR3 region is CASSEDRGGTQYF. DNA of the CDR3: TGCGCCAGCAGTGAGGACAGGGGGGGGACCCAGTACTTC.